These 28 T cell receptor beta chains share one sample of origin, sequenced in a study of long-term antiretroviral therapy in people with HIV. Version v3.0 of the immunoSEQ assay was performed at survey level. TCRdb's table, derived via immunoSEQ multiplex PCR, lists solely in-frame clones and lacks some. The sample comprises over 30,000 clones, 95% to 98% of which are singletons, and 2.5% to 3% rests with the top ten. This material consisted of unsorted PBMCs, taken 6.9 years after starting antiretroviral therapy. The receptors were sampled from a man aged 25 to 40 with HIV.

This clone was recorded only once. V and J are TRBV7-9 and TRBJ2-7; D uncertain. Trimming took 4 bases from V and 3 from J, leaving 10 bases between them. CDR1 and CDR2 from the germline V gene are SEHNR and FQNEAQ (reference sequence). The CDR3 totals 13 residues. The CDR3 sequence is CASSSPGYYEQYF. CDR3 sequence (DNA): TGTGCCAGCAGCTCCCCCGGATACTACGAGCAGTACTTC.

V usage is TRBV7-2 and J usage is TRBJ2-7; no clear D gene. Trimming stripped 5 bases from V and 0 bases from J, with 2 bases between. The CDR3 length is 11 residues. CDR1 and CDR2 from the germline V gene are SGHTA and FQGNSA. The CDR3 bases are TGTGCCAGCAGCACCTCCTACGAGCAGTACTTC. Protein: CASSTSYEQYF.

The chain carries TRBV7-9 and TRBJ2-5, with TRBD2 matching over 11 bases. The V gene end was trimmed by 5 bases and the J gene end by 3 bases; junction bases not matched to a gene: 5. CDR1 SEHNR and CDR2 FQNEAQ come from the germline V gene (reference sequence). CDR3 size: 15 residues. CDR3 residues: CASSQRLAGKETQYF. CDR3 nucleotide sequence: TGTGCCAGCAGCCAAAGACTAGCGGGGAAAGAGACCCAGTACTTC.

This chain uses TRBV14 with TRBJ1-2, with 8 bases that match TRBD1. With V trimmed by 2 bases and J by 3 bases, 11 bases remained unmatched. CDR1 and CDR2 (germline): SGHDN, FVKESK. This CDR3 contains 17 residues. As DNA, the CDR3 is TGTGCCAGCAGCCAAAACGTGGGAGCAGGGGGCGACTATGGCTACACCTTC. Its protein product is CASSQNVGAGGDYGYTF.

The rearrangement links TRBV4-3 to TRBJ2-7, with TRBD1 as a possible D gene (6 bases). The CDR3 is 14 residues long. V lost 4 bases and J 2 bases, leaving 12 bases between the germline ends. Germline CDR1 reads LGHNA; CDR2 reads YSLEER. CDR3 sequence: CASSPRDNTYEQYF. The CDR3 DNA reads TGCGCCAGCAGCCCCCGGGACAATACCTACGAGCAGTACTTC.

The rearrangement joins TRBV5-6 to TRBJ2-2; 10 nucleotides agree with TRBD2. This CDR3 is 15 amino acids long. V lost 5 bases, J lost 3 bases, and 4 bases stayed unmatched. The V gene's germline CDR1 is SGHDT and CDR2 YYEEEE. CDR3 nucleotide sequence: TGTGCCAGCAGTCTAGCGGGAGATGACACCGGGGAGCTGTTTTTT. Translation gives CASSLAGDDTGELFF.

V and J are TRBV6-9 and TRBJ1-5; D is ambiguous. Germline CDR1 and CDR2: MNHGY and SVAAGI. Trimming shortened V by 11 bases and J by 5 bases, and 7 bases separated the two germline ends. The CDR3 has 10 amino acids. The CDR3 here is CAPVYQPQHF. CDR3 nucleotide sequence: TGTGCCCCCGTGTATCAGCCCCAGCATTTT.

J is TRBJ2-4 and V is TRBV7-6; D is ambiguous. This CDR3 has 18 residues. V dropped 6 bases and J dropped 0 bases, with 21 bases sitting between them. Per the germline V gene, CDR1 is SGHVS and CDR2 is FNYEAQ. CDR3 in amino acids: CASSPLSPGGLAKNIQYF. As DNA, the CDR3 is TGTGCCAGCAGTCCGTTATCTCCGGGCGGATTAGCCAAAAACATTCAGTACTTC. Drawing the rest from reference TRBV7-6 and TRBJ2-4, the complete variable domain is GAGVSQSPRYKVTKRGQDVALRCDPISGHVSLYWYRQALGQGPEFLTYFNYEAQQDKSGLPNDRFSAERPEGSISTLTIQRTEQRDSAMYRCASSPLSPGGLAKNIQYFGAGTRLSVL.

The table lists this clone with a few counts. The chain has TRBV4-3 and TRBJ2-3, with 10 nucleotides matching TRBD1. Losses at the gene ends were 3 bases for V and 2 bases for J; bases not matched to a gene: 2. CDR1 and CDR2 from the germline V gene are LGHNA and YSLEER. The CDR3 runs 15 residues. This CDR3 reads CASSQGTGATDTQYF. CDR3 coding DNA: TGCGCCAGCAGCCAGGGGACAGGGGCCACAGATACGCAGTATTTT.

The chain employs TRBV5-4 and TRBJ1-2; 9 positions match TRBD1. This CDR3 spans 16 amino acids. After removal of 0 bases from V and 0 bases from J, the junction contained 3 bases not matched to a gene. Germline CDR1 and CDR2: SGHNT and YYREEE (reference sequence). CDR3 protein: CASSLDRGRPNYGYTF. CDR3 bases: TGTGCCAGCAGCTTGGACAGGGGGCGACCTAACTATGGCTACACCTTC. Based on the CDR3 plus reference TRBV5-4 and TRBJ1-2, the full variable domain is ETGVTQSPTHLIKTRGQQVTLRCSSQSGHNTVSWYQQALGQGPQFIFQYYREEENGRGNFPPRFSGLQFPNYSSELNVNALELDDSALYLCASSLDRGRPNYGYTFGSGTRLTVV.

In DNA, the CDR3 is TGTGCCAGCAGCTTTAGGACTAGCACAGATACGCAGTATTTT. It translates to CASSFRTSTDTQYF. The rearrangement links TRBV5-5 to TRBJ2-3, with a possible D match to TRBD2 (5 bases). Germline CDR1 and CDR2: SGHKS and YYEKEE (reference sequence). The CDR3 consists of 14 residues. The V gene lost 2 bases and the J gene lost 0 bases, with 7 bases spanning the gap.

The V and J genes are TRBV6-5 and TRBJ2-6; no clear D. This CDR3 has 14 residues. Germline V CDR1 and CDR2: MNHEY, SVGAGI. V was trimmed by 4 bases and J by 0 bases, leaving 4 bases between them. CDR3 amino acids: CASSWSSGANVLTF. The CDR3 DNA sequence: TGTGCCAGCAGTTGGAGCTCTGGGGCCAACGTCCTGACTTTC.

The J gene is TRBJ1-5, the V gene TRBV5-1, with no clear D. Per the germline V gene, CDR1 is SGHRS and CDR2 is YFSETQ. V was trimmed by 2 bases and J by 6 bases, leaving 6 bases between them. This CDR3 is 12 amino acids long. The CDR3 DNA sequence: TGCGCCAGCAGCTTATCAGGTCAGCCCCAGCATTTT. Protein product: CASSLSGQPQHF. Filled out from reference TRBV5-1 and TRBJ1-5, the complete variable domain reads KAGVTQTPRYLIKTRGQQVTLSCSPISGHRSVSWYQQTPGQGLQFLFEYFSETQRNKGNFPGRFSGRQFSNSRSEMNVSTLELGDSALYLCASSLSGQPQHFGDGTRLSIL.

This rearrangement joins TRBV9 to TRBJ2-1; D unresolved. The V gene's germline CDR1 is SGDLS and CDR2 YYNGEE. CDR3 length: 18 residues. Deletions cut 4 bases from V and 0 bases from J, with 20 bases between. CDR3 loop: CASSPTSPGSSSYNEQFF. In nucleotides, the CDR3 is TGTGCCAGCAGCCCCACCTCTCCCGGCTCGAGCTCCTACAATGAGCAGTTCTTC.

The chain carries TRBV7-3 and TRBJ2-2; no clear D gene. Trimming took off 5 bases at V and 0 bases at J, with 7 bases between the two ends. Per the germline V gene, CDR1 is SGHTA and CDR2 is FQGTGA. The CDR3 contains 14 residues. This CDR3 reads CASSRGTNTGELFF. The DNA for the CDR3 is TGTGCCAGCAGCCGTGGAACGAACACCGGGGAGCTGTTTTTT.

This clone was detected only once. The chain joins TRBV4-1 to TRBJ1-5, with D unresolved. The germline CDR1 and CDR2 sequences are MGHRA and YSYEKL. The V end was cut by 2 bases, the J end by 1 base, with 12 bases between. This CDR3 comprises 16 residues. For the CDR3, the DNA is TGCGCCAGCAGCCAAAGAGGGCCGGGAAGCAATCAGCCCCAGCATTTT. Its translation is CASSQRGPGSNQPQHF.

The chain links TRBV5-6 to TRBJ2-5; the D is unclear. The CDR3 is 17 amino acids. Trimming removed 1 base from V and 0 bases from J, with 16 bases in between. Germline loops: CDR1 SGHDT, CDR2 YYEEEE. The CDR3 region is CASSLLLVVGDQETQYF. CDR3 in DNA: TGTGCCAGCAGCTTGTTGCTAGTCGTTGGAGACCAAGAGACCCAGTACTTC.

This clone was counted once. The chain has TRBV18 and TRBJ2-3, with D possibly being TRBD1 or TRBD2 (5 bases each). Trimming pared 3 bases from V and 2 bases from J, leaving 30 bases between. Germline assignment: CDR1 KGHSH and CDR2 LQKENI. This CDR3 contains 21 residues. CDR3 in amino acids: CASSPLYLAGSGKTATDTQYF. The CDR3 bases are TGTGCCAGCTCACCGCTTTACTTGGCAGGGAGTGGAAAAACCGCCACAGATACGCAGTATTTT.

This clone was found once. The chain recombines TRBV6-1 with TRBJ1-5; D call uncertain. This CDR3 has 14 residues. CDR1 is MNHNS and CDR2 is SASEGT in the germline V gene. V shed 6 bases and J shed 0 bases, with 9 bases lying between them. The DNA of the CDR3 is TGTGCCAGCAGGGAGGCTTATAGCAATCAGCCCCAGCATTTT. Translating gives CASREAYSNQPQHF.

The chain links TRBV7-3 to TRBJ2-5; D not certain. CDR1 and CDR2 from the germline V gene are SGHTA and FQGTGA. The CDR3 consists of 13 residues. V shed 1 base and J shed 1 base, with 4 bases lying between them. CDR3 in DNA: TGTGCCAGCAGCTTAAGCTCCCAAGAGACCCAGTACTTC. It encodes CASSLSSQETQYF.

The rearrangement uses TRBV4-3 and TRBJ1-2; tentatively, D is TRBD1 (6 bases). The CDR3 has 15 amino acids. Germline assignment: CDR1 LGHNA and CDR2 YSLEER. Trimming took 0 bases from V and 2 from J, leaving 10 bases between them. CDR3 residues: CASSQEPGANYGYTF. As DNA, the CDR3 is TGCGCCAGCAGCCAAGAGCCGGGGGCAAACTATGGCTACACCTTC.

This clone came up a few times. V and J are TRBV19 and TRBJ1-5, with D possibly TRBD1 on 5 matching bases. The V gene's germline CDR1 is LNHDA and CDR2 SQIVND (reference sequence). Trimming took off 3 bases at V and 4 bases at J, with 25 bases between the two ends. This CDR3 comprises 19 residues. The CDR3 region is CASSMGEGDRMIGNQPQHF. CDR3 bases: TGTGCCAGTAGTATGGGAGAAGGGGATCGGATGATAGGGAATCAGCCCCAGCATTTT.

J is TRBJ2-7 and V is TRBV5-5; D gene uncertain. The CDR3 contains 12 residues. The germline gives CDR1 SGHKS, CDR2 YYEKEE (reference sequence). V lost 4 bases, J lost 1 base, and 6 bases lay in between. The CDR3 here is CASSLLSYEQYF. In nucleotides, the CDR3 is TGTGCCAGCAGCCTCCTGTCCTACGAGCAGTACTTC.

This clone was observed once. The rearrangement links TRBV19 to TRBJ2-4; D is unresolved. V was clipped by 5 bases and J by 0 bases, with 2 bases between them. CDR1 LNHDA and CDR2 SQIVND come from the germline V gene (reference sequence). The CDR3 runs 12 residues. The CDR3 reads CASSQAKNIQYF. The CDR3 DNA reads TGTGCCAGTAGTCAAGCCAAAAACATTCAGTACTTC. Complete variable domain (other parts from reference TRBV19 and TRBJ2-4): DGGITQSPKYLFRKEGQNVTLSCEQNLNHDAMYWYRQDPGQGLRLIYYSQIVNDFQKGDIAEGYSVSREKKESFPLTVTSAQKNPTAFYLCASSQAKNIQYFGAGTRLSVL.

The genes are TRBV11-2 and TRBJ1-6; D is possibly TRBD1 (6 bases). This CDR3 is built from 13 residues. V lost 8 bases and J lost 10, with 15 bases in between. Germline CDR1 SGHAT, CDR2 FQNNGV. CDR3 DNA sequence: TGTGCCAGCCAGGGGCAGGGGAAATCACCCCTCCACTTT. Its protein is CASQGQGKSPLHF.

A remark on this clone: One end of the junction varies from germline; a read error may be responsible. The rearrangement links TRBV10-3 to TRBJ2-7; 9 bases are a match to TRBD2. This CDR3 comprises 15 residues. The germline CDR1 and CDR2 sequences are ENHRY and SYGVKD. The DNA of the CDR3 is TGTGCCATCAGTGAGTCGAAGGAGCGGGGACTAGCAATTTTCTTC. Protein product: CAISESKERGLAIFF.

The chain has TRBV30 and TRBJ1-1; TRBD1 is a possible D gene (5 bases). The germline V gene encodes CDR1 GTSNPN and CDR2 SVGIG (reference sequence). The V and J ends lost 8 bases and 4 bases respectively, with 17 bases between them. The length of the CDR3 is 13 residues. The CDR3 reads CARQTAGGTEAFF. The CDR3 DNA sequence: TGTGCCCGCCAAACGGCTGGGGGCACTGAAGCTTTCTTT.

This rearrangement joins TRBV11-2 to TRBJ2-3; weak D call: TRBD2 (6 bases). Germline V CDR1 and CDR2: SGHAT, FQNNGV. V lost 1 base and J lost 4, with 18 bases in between. There are 17 residues in the CDR3. This CDR3 reads CASSLGARAGSADTQYF. CDR3 DNA: TGTGCCAGCAGCTTAGGTGCGAGGGCCGGGAGCGCAGATACGCAGTATTTT.